Presented here are 8 T cell receptor beta chains from one specimen sequenced in a study of shared clonotypes between healthy human individuals. Clones were sequenced by immunoSEQ multiplex PCR, and TCRdb holds only the in-frame ones, with some missing. The sample has about 1 million clones; around 76% are singletons. The material sequenced was memory CD4+ T cells sorted from blood. Sample subset: CD45RA-negative fraction. These receptors were obtained from a man between 18 and 29 years old in good health.

This clone was counted once. In the same sample, other DNA sequences code for this CDR3. The J gene is TRBJ2-3, the V gene TRBV5-1, with 7 positions matching TRBD2. V shed 3 bases, J shed 1 base, and the junction held 5 bases outside the gene matches. CDR3 length: 15 amino acids. The germline CDR1 and CDR2 sequences are SGHRS and YFSETQ. Here the CDR3 reads CASSSLAGGTDTQYF. DNA of the CDR3: TGCGCCAGCAGCTCCCTGGCGGGGGGCACAGATACGCAGTATTTT.

V is TRBV29-1 and J is TRBJ1-1; 7 bases match TRBD1. CDR1 is SQVTM, CDR2 ANQGSEA, per germline. V was clipped by 8 bases and J by 1 base; unmatched bases: 7. The CDR3 is 13 residues long. CDR3: CSTRTGPNTEAFF. The DNA for the CDR3 is TGCAGCACGAGGACAGGCCCGAACACTGAAGCTTTCTTT.

This clone was recorded a few times. The chain couples TRBV5-1 to TRBJ1-3, with D possibly being TRBD1 (5 bases). V was cut by 7 bases and J by 0 bases, with 11 bases left in between. The CDR3 covers 14 residues. The germline CDR1 and CDR2 sequences are SGHRS and YFSETQ. CDR3 residues: CASSKGSSGNTIYF. DNA of the CDR3: TGCGCCAGCTCGAAGGGGAGCTCTGGAAACACCATATATTTT.

The chain recombines TRBV10-3 with TRBJ2-5; TRBD1 agrees at 8 bases. The J call may be mistaken, given a closer DNA end match to TRBJ2-7. This CDR3 contains 13 residues. Germline V gene sequence: CDR1 ENHRY, CDR2 SYGVKD. The DNA for the CDR3 is TGTGCCATCAGTACGGACAGGGTTGGCGAGCAGTACTTC. It specifies CAISTDRVGEQYF.

There are a few counts of this clone. The V call is TRBV28, the J call TRBJ1-6, with D perhaps matching TRBD1 (6 bases). Germline-derived CDR1 and CDR2 are MDHEN and SYDVKM. V gave up 5 bases and J gave up 7 bases, with 15 bases separating them. The CDR3 extends over 15 amino acids. In nucleotides, the CDR3 is TGTGCCAGCAGTCCGTCCACAGGGTGGAATTCACCCCTCCACTTT. Its protein product is CASSPSTGWNSPLHF.

A note on this clone: A much larger clonotype is one base distant, so this may be a read error. This sequence joins TRBV5-4 and TRBJ2-5; D not certain. The CDR3 loop spans 13 amino acids. CDR1 is SGHNT, CDR2 YYREEE, per germline (reference sequence). The CDR3 protein is CASSLGLQGTQYF. The CDR3 bases are TGTGCCAGCAGCTTGGGATTACAAGGGACCCAGTACTTC.

The genes are TRBV6-6 and TRBJ2-7; maybe TRBD1 (5 bases). CDR1 is MNHNY, CDR2 SVGAGI, per germline (reference sequence). The CDR3 has 14 amino acids. Trimming shortened V by 6 bases and J by 5 bases, and 17 bases separated the two germline ends. This chain's CDR3 is CASRPPLRAHEQYF. The CDR3 DNA follows: TGTGCCAGCAGACCCCCCCTCAGGGCCCACGAGCAGTACTTC.

This chain connects TRBV5-1 to TRBJ2-1; 12 positions agree with TRBD2. Trimming took 3 bases from V and 7 from J; bases not matched to a gene: 11. CDR1 is SGHRS and CDR2 is YFSETQ in the germline V gene. The CDR3 is 17 amino acids. CDR3 nucleotide sequence: TGCGCCAGCAGCTGGGGGGCGCTAGCGGGAGGGAAGAATGAGCAGTTCTTC. Translating it yields CASSWGALAGGKNEQFF.